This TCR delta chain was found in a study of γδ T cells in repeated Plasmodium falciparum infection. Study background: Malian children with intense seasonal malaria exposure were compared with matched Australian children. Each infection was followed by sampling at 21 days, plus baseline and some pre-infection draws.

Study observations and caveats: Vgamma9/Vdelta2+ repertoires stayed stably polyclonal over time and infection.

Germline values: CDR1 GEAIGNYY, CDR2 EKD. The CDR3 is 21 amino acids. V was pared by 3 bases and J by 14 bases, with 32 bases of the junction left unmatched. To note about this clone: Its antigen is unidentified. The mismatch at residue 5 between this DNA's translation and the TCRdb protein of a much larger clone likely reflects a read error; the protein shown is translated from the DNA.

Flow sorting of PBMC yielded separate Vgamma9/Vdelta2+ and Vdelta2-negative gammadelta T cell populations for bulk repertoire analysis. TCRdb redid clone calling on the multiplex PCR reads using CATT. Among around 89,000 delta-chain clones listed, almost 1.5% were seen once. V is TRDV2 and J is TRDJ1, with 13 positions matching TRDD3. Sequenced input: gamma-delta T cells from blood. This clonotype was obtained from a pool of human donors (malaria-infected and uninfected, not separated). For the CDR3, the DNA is TGTGCCTGTGACCCCGACAACTGGGGGATACGCGTCTTACCAATCACACCCCCTCGGATCTTT. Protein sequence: CACDPDNWGIRVLPITPPRIF.